A selection of T cell receptor beta chains follows, all from one sample in a study of Ad26.COV2.S vaccination and SARS-CoV-2 variants. Profiling relied on immunoSEQ multiplex PCR, and the TCRdb table lists in-frame clones only, not all of them. The data hold 350,000 to 500,000 clones, with roughly 87% observed a single time. Sequenced material: peripheral blood, taken in a trial of Ad26.COV2.S vaccine versus placebo. These receptors came from a person between 18 and 65 years old who received the Ad26.COV2.S COVID-19 vaccine or a placebo. Each CDR3 is given with its conserved first and last residue. The D gene is left open where the match is weak. Clone size is not always given. Where it is, it says once, few, many or a class for expanded clones.

J: TRBJ1-1
length: 14
D: .
size: .
V: TRBV6-5
DNA: TGTGCCAGCAGTTACTCGTTCGGGAAGGGTGAAGCTTTCTTT
CDR3: CASSYSFGKGEAFF

J: TRBJ1-1
length: 14
D: .
size: once
V: TRBV3-1/TRBV3-2
DNA: TGTGCCAGCAGCCAAGCAGGGGTCGCCACTGAAGCTTTCTTT
CDR3: CASSQAGVATEAFF

J: TRBJ1-5
length: 13
D: .
size: .
V: TRBV28
DNA: TGTGCCAGCAATGTACAAATGGTTCAGCCCCAGCATTTT
CDR3: CASNVQMVQPQHF

J: TRBJ1-1
length: 14
D: .
size: .
V: TRBV10-3
DNA: TGTGCCATCAGGTTAGAGGGGTCTGGGACTGAAGCTTTCTTT
CDR3: CAIRLEGSGTEAFF

J: TRBJ1-2
length: 13
D: .
size: few
V: TRBV30
DNA: TGTGCCTGGAACTCCCGGGCGGGCTATGGCTACACCTTC
CDR3: CAWNSRAGYGYTF

J: TRBJ1-5
length: 14
D: .
size: many
V: TRBV2
DNA: TGTGCCAGCACGGGGGCGTCTAGCAATCAGCCCCAGCATTTT
CDR3: CASTGASSNQPQHF

J: TRBJ2-7
length: 15
D: TRBD1
size: .
V: TRBV7-2
DNA: TGTGCCAGCAGCCTCCCCGGGACAGTCTCCTACGAGCAGTACTTC
CDR3: CASSLPGTVSYEQYF

J: TRBJ2-5
length: 14
D: TRBD2
size: .
V: TRBV18
DNA: TGTGCCAGCTCACCAAACGGGAGGGCGGAGACCCAGTACTTC
CDR3: CASSPNGRAETQYF

J: TRBJ1-1
length: 13
D: .
size: .
V: TRBV7-9
DNA: TGTGCCAGCAGCTCCCCGGGGGTTACTGAAGCTTTCTTT
CDR3: CASSSPGVTEAFF

J: TRBJ2-1
length: 16
D: .
size: .
V: TRBV4-1
DNA: TGCGCCAGCAGCCAAGAGGGGCGGAATTGGGCTAATGAGCAGTTCTTC
CDR3: CASSQEGRNWANEQFF

J: TRBJ2-2
length: 18
D: .
size: .
V: TRBV5-1
DNA: TGCGCCAGCAGCTTGAGGGACCGGGGGGCCTCGAACACCGGGGAGCTGTTTTTT
CDR3: CASSLRDRGASNTGELFF

J: TRBJ2-3
length: 13
D: .
size: .
V: TRBV30
DNA: TGTGCCTGGGGTTGGGGTGTTGCAGATACGCAGTATTTT
CDR3: CAWGWGVADTQYF

J: TRBJ1-4
length: 16
D: .
size: .
V: TRBV5-5
DNA: TGTGCCAGCAGCTTGGCTGCAGGGGAGGGTAGTGAAAAACTGTTTTTT
CDR3: CASSLAAGEGSEKLFF

J: TRBJ2-2
length: 15
D: TRBD2
size: once
V: TRBV4-2
DNA: TGTGCCAGTTCCAGAGGCGGGGGTTTATCCGGGGAGCTGTTTTTT
CDR3: CASSRGGGLSGELFF

J: TRBJ1-5
length: 14
D: .
size: few
V: TRBV6-1
DNA: TGTGCCAGCAGTGAAGGGTTTATAAATCAGCCCCAGCATTTT
CDR3: CASSEGFINQPQHF

J: TRBJ1-1
length: 13
D: .
size: .
V: TRBV19
DNA: TGTGCCAGTAGTTCCGACGGAGAGGAAGAAGCTTTCTTT
CDR3: CASSSDGEEEAFF

J: TRBJ1-2
length: 12
D: .
size: .
V: TRBV7-9
DNA: TGTGCCAGCAGCTCGGGCGTTTATGGCTACACCTTC
CDR3: CASSSGVYGYTF

J: TRBJ1-1
length: 14
D: .
size: .
V: TRBV29-1
DNA: TGCAGCGTTGTTTTGTGGGGGCGGGCAGTTGAAGCTTTCTTT
CDR3: CSVVLWGRAVEAFF

J: TRBJ1-5
length: 15
D: .
size: .
V: TRBV5-1
DNA: TGCGCCAGCAGCTTGGCGGGGGGGCGAAGACAGCCCCAGCATTTT
CDR3: CASSLAGGRRQPQHF

J: TRBJ2-7
length: 14
D: .
size: .
V: TRBV5-1
DNA: TGCGCCAGCAGCTTGGCTCTGGGCGACTACGAGCAGTACTTC
CDR3: CASSLALGDYEQYF

J: TRBJ1-5
length: 16
D: .
size: few
V: TRBV12-2
DNA: TGTGCAAGTCGCACAAGACAGGGCCGTAGCAATCAGCCCCAGCATTTT
CDR3: CASRTRQGRSNQPQHF

J: TRBJ1-3
length: 14
D: .
size: .
V: TRBV9
DNA: TGTGCCAGCAGCGTAGGGCCCGACGAAAACACCATATATTTT
CDR3: CASSVGPDENTIYF

J: TRBJ1-1
length: 14
D: .
size: .
V: TRBV9
DNA: TGTGCCAGCAGCGTAGTCCAGGCCAACACTGAAGCTTTCTTT
CDR3: CASSVVQANTEAFF

J: TRBJ2-3
length: 15
D: .
size: .
V: TRBV13
DNA: TGTGCCAGCAGCTTAGGCCGGGACTTCACAGATACGCAGTATTTT
CDR3: CASSLGRDFTDTQYF

J: TRBJ1-3
length: 16
D: TRBD1
size: .
V: TRBV5-6
DNA: TGTGCCAGCAGCGGACAGGGGCCTGCTTCTGGAAACACCATATATTTT
CDR3: CASSGQGPASGNTIYF

J: TRBJ2-1
length: 18
D: TRBD2
size: .
V: TRBV4-2
DNA: TGTGCCAGCAGCCAAGATTTCGGGGGGGAGTACTCCTACAATGAGCAGTTCTTC
CDR3: CASSQDFGGEYSYNEQFF

J: TRBJ2-5
length: 16
D: TRBD2
size: .
V: TRBV18
DNA: TGTGCCAGCTCACCAAGAGCGGGGGGGTACCAAGAGACCCAGTACTTC
CDR3: CASSPRAGGYQETQYF

J: TRBJ2-1
length: 15
D: TRBD1
size: .
V: TRBV9
DNA: TGTGCCAGCAGCGTAGCAGCAGGGGGCAGAAATGAGCAGTTCTTC
CDR3: CASSVAAGGRNEQFF

J: TRBJ1-2
length: 15
D: .
size: .
V: TRBV19
DNA: TGTGCCAGTAGTATGTCAGCACAGAGGAACTATGGCTACACCTTC
CDR3: CASSMSAQRNYGYTF

J: TRBJ1-1
length: 14
D: .
size: .
V: TRBV2
DNA: TGTGCCAGCAGTTTTTCTCAGGGCTCGGCTGAAGCTTTCTTT
CDR3: CASSFSQGSAEAFF

J: TRBJ2-1
length: 17
D: TRBD2
size: .
V: TRBV3-1/TRBV3-2
DNA: TGTGCCAGCAGCCGCCGCCCTAGCGGACGCTCCTACAATGAGCAGTTCTTC
CDR3: CASSRRPSGRSYNEQFF

J: TRBJ1-4
length: 13
D: .
size: .
V: TRBV6-5
DNA: TGTGCCAGCAGTTGGCCGGGTAATGAAAAACTGTTTTTT
CDR3: CASSWPGNEKLFF

J: TRBJ2-3
length: 17
D: TRBD2
size: .
V: TRBV19
DNA: TGTGCCAGTAGTGAGAACGTAGCGGGAGGGCCAAGGGATACGCAGTATTTT
CDR3: CASSENVAGGPRDTQYF

J: TRBJ2-1
length: 11
D: .
size: few
V: TRBV20-1
DNA: TGCAGTGCTAGTCGTTACAATGAGCAGTTCTTC
CDR3: CSASRYNEQFF

J: TRBJ2-3
length: 14
D: .
size: .
V: TRBV10-2
DNA: TGCGCCAGCCGTGGACAGGGAGGGCTGGATACGCAGTATTTT
CDR3: CASRGQGGLDTQYF

J: TRBJ2-3
length: 14
D: .
size: .
V: TRBV7-8
DNA: TGTGCCAGCAGCTTAGACAGCCACACAGATACGCAGTATTTT
CDR3: CASSLDSHTDTQYF

J: TRBJ1-1
length: 12
D: .
size: .
V: TRBV6-5
DNA: TGTGCCAGTGGGAGCGGGACGACTGAAGCTTTCTTT
CDR3: CASGSGTTEAFF

J: TRBJ1-2
length: 14
D: .
size: .
V: TRBV7-9
DNA: TGTGCCAGCAGCATCCCGGGCACCCCTTATGGCTACACCTTC
CDR3: CASSIPGTPYGYTF

J: TRBJ1-5
length: 13
D: .
size: .
V: TRBV30
DNA: TGTGCCTGGAGTGTACTGGAAGGACAGCCCCAGCATTTT
CDR3: CAWSVLEGQPQHF

J: TRBJ2-2
length: 13
D: .
size: .
V: TRBV13
DNA: TGTGCCAGCAGCTTAGGTGTCGCCGGGGAGCTGTTTTTT
CDR3: CASSLGVAGELFF

J: TRBJ1-1
length: 14
D: .
size: .
V: TRBV18
DNA: TGTGCCAGCTCTCCAGACAGGACCTACACTGAAGCTTTCTTT
CDR3: CASSPDRTYTEAFF

J: TRBJ1-1
length: 13
D: .
size: .
V: TRBV15
DNA: TGTGCCACCAGCCTTGACAGCTACACTGAAGCTTTCTTT
CDR3: CATSLDSYTEAFF

J: TRBJ2-2
length: 13
D: .
size: .
V: TRBV4-3
DNA: TGCGCCAGCAGCCAAGAATGGTCCGGGGAGCTGTTTTTT
CDR3: CASSQEWSGELFF

J: TRBJ2-5
length: 16
D: TRBD2
size: .
V: TRBV5-1
DNA: TGCGCCAGCAGCTTGGGACTAGCAGACGTCGAGGAGACCCAGTACTTC
CDR3: CASSLGLADVEETQYF

J: TRBJ1-2
length: 16
D: TRBD1
size: .
V: TRBV7-6
DNA: TGTGCCAGCAGCTTAGCGCCGGGACAGGGGGCGCGGGGCTACACCTTC
CDR3: CASSLAPGQGARGYTF

J: TRBJ2-1
length: 16
D: TRBD2
size: .
V: TRBV27
DNA: TGTGCCAGCAGCTCCACTAGCGGGGGGTCTTACCATGAGCAGTTCTTC
CDR3: CASSSTSGGSYHEQFF

J: TRBJ2-7
length: 13
D: .
size: few
V: TRBV9
DNA: TGTGCCAGCAGCGTAGCCCCGGGGCGCGAGCAGTACTTC
CDR3: CASSVAPGREQYF

J: TRBJ1-5
length: 14
D: TRBD1
size: .
V: TRBV11-2
DNA: TGTGCCAGCAGCCCAGGGACAGGGCATCAGCCCCAGCATTTT
CDR3: CASSPGTGHQPQHF